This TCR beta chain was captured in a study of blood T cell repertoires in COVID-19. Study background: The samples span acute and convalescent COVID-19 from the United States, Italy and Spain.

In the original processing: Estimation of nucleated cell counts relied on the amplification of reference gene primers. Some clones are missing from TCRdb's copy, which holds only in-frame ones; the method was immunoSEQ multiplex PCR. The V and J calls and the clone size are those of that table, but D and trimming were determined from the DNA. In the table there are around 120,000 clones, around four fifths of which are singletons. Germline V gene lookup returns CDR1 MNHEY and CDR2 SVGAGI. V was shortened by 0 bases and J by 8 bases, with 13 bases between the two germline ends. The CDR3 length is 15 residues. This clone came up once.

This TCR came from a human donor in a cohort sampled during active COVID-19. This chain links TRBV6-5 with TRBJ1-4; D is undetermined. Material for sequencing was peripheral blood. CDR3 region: CASSYSGSGKEKLFF. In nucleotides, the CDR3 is TGTGCCAGCAGTTACTCAGGGTCCGGGAAAGAAAAACTGTTTTTT.